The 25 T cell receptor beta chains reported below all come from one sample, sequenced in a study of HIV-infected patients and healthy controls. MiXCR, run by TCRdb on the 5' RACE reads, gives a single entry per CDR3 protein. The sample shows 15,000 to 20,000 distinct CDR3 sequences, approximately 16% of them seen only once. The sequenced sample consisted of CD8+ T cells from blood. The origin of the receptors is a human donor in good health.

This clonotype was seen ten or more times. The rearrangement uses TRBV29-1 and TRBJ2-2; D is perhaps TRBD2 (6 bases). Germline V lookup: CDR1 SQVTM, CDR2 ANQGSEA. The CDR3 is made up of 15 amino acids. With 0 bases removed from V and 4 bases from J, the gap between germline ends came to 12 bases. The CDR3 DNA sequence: TGCAGCGTTGAAGATCGGGGGAGCATCACCGGGGAGCTGTTTTTT. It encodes CSVEDRGSITGELFF.

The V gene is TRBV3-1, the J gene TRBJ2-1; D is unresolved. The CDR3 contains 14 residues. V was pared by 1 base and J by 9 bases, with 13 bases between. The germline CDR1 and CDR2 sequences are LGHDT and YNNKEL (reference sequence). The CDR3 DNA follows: TGTGCCAGCAGCCAAGGAGAAGTGGCCCTTGAGCAGTTCTTC. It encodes CASSQGEVALEQFF.

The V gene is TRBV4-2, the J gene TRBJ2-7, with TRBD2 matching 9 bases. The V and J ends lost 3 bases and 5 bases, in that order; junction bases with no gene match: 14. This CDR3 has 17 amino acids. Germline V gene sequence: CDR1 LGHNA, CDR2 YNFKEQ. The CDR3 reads CASSHELAGDPSHEQYF. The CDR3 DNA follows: TGTGCCAGCAGCCATGAACTAGCGGGCGACCCCTCTCACGAGCAGTACTTC.

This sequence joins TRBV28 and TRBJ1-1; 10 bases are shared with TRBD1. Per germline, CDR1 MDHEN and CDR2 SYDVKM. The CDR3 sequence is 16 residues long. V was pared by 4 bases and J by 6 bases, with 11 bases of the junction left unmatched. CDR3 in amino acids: CASSSPHRDRGPEAFF. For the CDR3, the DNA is TGTGCCAGCAGTTCCCCCCACCGGGACAGGGGCCCTGAAGCTTTCTTT.

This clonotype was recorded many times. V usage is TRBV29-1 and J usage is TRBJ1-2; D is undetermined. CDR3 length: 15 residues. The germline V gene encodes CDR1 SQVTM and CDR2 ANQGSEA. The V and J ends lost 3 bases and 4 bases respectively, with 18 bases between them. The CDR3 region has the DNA TGCAGCGTTGATTCGGAGGGTGAAGTTAGCTATGGCTACACCTTC. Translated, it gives CSVDSEGEVSYGYTF.

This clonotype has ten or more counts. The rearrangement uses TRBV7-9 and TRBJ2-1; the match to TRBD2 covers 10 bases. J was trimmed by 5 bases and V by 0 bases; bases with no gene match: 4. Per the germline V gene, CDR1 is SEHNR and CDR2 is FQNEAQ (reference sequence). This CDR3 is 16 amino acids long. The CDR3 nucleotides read TGTGCCAGCAGCTTAGCGCCCAGCGGGAGGGACAATGAGCAGTTCTTC. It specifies CASSLAPSGRDNEQFF.

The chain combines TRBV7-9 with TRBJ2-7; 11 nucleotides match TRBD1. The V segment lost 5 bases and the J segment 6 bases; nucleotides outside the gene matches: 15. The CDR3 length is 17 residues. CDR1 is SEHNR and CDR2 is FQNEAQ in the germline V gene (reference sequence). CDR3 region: CASSPVRGGTGGVEQYF. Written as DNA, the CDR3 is TGTGCCAGCAGCCCGGTTCGCGGCGGGACAGGGGGTGTCGAGCAGTACTTC.

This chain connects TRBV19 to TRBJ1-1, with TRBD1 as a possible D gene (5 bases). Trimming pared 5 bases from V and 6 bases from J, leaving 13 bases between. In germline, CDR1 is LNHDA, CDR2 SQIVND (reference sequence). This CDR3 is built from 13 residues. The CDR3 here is CASSPLGGAEAFF. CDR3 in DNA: TGTGCCAGTAGTCCCCTGGGGGGGGCTGAAGCTTTCTTT.

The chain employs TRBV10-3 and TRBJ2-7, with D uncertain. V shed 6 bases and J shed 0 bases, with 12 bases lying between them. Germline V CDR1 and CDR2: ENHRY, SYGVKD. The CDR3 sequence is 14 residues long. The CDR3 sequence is CAISPGQTSYEQYF. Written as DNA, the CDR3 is TGTGCCATCAGCCCGGGCCAAACCTCCTACGAGCAGTACTTC.

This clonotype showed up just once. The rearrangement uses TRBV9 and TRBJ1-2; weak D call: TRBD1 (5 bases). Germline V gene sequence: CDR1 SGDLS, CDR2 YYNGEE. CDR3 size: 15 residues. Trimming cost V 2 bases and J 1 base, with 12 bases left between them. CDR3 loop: CASSVGGTVNYGYTF. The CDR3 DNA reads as TGTGCCAGCAGCGTCGGCGGGACGGTTAACTATGGCTACACCTTC.

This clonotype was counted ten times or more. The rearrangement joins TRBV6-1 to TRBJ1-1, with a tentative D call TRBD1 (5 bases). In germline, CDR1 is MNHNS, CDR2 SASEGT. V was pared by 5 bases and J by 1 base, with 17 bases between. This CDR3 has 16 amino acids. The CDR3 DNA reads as TGTGCCAGCAGTTATTACCCCGGGACGTCGAACACTGAAGCTTTCTTT. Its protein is CASSYYPGTSNTEAFF.

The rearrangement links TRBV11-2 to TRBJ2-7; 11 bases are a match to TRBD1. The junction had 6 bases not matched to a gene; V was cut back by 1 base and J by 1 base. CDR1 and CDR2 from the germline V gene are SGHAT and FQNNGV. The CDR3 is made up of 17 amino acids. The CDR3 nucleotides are TGTGCCAGCAGCTTAGGGACAGGGGGCTCCCTTTCCTACGAGCAGTACTTC. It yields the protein CASSLGTGGSLSYEQYF.

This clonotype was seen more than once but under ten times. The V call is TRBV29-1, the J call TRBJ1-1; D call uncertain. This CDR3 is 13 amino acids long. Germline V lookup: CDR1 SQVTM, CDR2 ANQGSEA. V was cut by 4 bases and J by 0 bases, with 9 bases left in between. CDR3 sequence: CSVAGSVNTEAFF. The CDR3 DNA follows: TGCAGCGTTGCGGGCAGCGTGAACACTGAAGCTTTCTTT.

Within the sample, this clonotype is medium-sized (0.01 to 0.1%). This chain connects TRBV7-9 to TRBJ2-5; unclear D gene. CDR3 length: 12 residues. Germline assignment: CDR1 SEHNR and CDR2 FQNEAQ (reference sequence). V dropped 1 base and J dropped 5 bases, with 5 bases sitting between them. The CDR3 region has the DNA TGTGCCAGCAGCTTAGTAGTCGAGACCCAGTACTTC. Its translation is CASSLVVETQYF.

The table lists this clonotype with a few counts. The CDR3 sequence: CSAHAGAWSQPQHF. The CDR3 nucleotides read TGCAGTGCACACGCAGGGGCTTGGAGTCAGCCCCAGCATTTT. This chain links TRBV20-1 with TRBJ1-5, with TRBD1 as a possible D gene (6 bases). Germline V lookup: CDR1 DFQATT, CDR2 SNEGSKA (reference sequence). The germline V and J ends were trimmed by 6 bases and 6 bases, with 18 bases remaining between them. The CDR3 has 14 residues.

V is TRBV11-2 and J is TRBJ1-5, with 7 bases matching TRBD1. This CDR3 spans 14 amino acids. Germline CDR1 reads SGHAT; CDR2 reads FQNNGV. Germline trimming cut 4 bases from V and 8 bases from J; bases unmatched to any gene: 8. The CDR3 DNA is TGTGCCAGCAGCTCTACAGGGGACGGGAAGCCCCAGCATTTT. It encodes CASSSTGDGKPQHF.

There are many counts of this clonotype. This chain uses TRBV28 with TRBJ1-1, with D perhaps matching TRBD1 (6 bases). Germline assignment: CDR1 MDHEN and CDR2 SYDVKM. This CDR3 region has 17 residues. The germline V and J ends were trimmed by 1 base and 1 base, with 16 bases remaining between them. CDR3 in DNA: TGTGCCAGCAGTTTATTTCGGCCGGACAGTGCGAACACTGAAGCTTTCTTT. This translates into CASSLFRPDSANTEAFF.

The CDR3 sequence is CASSSGTSNVWYF. The CDR3 nucleotides are TGTGCCAGCAGCTCCGGGACTAGTAACGTGTGGTATTTT. V and J are TRBV7-9 and TRBJ2-3; 8 bases match TRBD2. V shed 4 bases and J 14 bases; nucleotides not matched to a gene: 11. Germline assignment: CDR1 SEHNR and CDR2 FQNEAQ (reference sequence). CDR3 length: 13 residues.

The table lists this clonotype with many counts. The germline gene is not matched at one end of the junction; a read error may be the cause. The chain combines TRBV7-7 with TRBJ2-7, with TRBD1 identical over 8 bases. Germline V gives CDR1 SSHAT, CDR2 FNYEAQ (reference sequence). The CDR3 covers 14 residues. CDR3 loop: CASSLGQDSYEQYF. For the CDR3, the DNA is TGTGCTAGCAGCTTGGGACAGGACTCCTACGAGCAGTACTTC.

CDR3 nucleotides: TGTGCCAGCAGCCAAGTGATGGTGTCGGGTGAGCAGTTCTTC. This sequence encodes CASSQVMVSGEQFF. The chain uses TRBV4-2 and TRBJ2-1; D is undetermined. Germline CDR1 and CDR2: LGHNA and YNFKEQ. Trimming left V 1 base short and J 9 bases short, with 13 bases between. This CDR3 comprises 14 residues.

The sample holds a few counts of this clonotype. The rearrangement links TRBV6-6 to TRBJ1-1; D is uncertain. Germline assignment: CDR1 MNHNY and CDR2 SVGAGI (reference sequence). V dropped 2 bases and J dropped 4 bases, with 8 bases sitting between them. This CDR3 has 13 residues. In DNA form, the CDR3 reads TGTGCCAGCAGTTACCCATTGGGCACTGAAGCTTTCTTT. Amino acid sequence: CASSYPLGTEAFF.

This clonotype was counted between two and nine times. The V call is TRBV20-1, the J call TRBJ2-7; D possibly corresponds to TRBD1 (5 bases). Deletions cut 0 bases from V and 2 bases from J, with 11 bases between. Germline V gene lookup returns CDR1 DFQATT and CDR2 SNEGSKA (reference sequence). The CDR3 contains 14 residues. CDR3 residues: CSARDWQGTYEQYF. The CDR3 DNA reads TGCAGTGCTAGAGATTGGCAGGGAACCTACGAGCAGTACTTC.

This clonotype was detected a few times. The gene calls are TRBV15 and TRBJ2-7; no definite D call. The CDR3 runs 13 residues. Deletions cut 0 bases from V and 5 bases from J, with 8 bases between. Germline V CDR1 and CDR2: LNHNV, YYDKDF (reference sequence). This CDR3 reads CATSRENRHEQYF. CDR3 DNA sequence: TGTGCCACCAGCAGAGAAAATAGGCACGAGCAGTACTTC.

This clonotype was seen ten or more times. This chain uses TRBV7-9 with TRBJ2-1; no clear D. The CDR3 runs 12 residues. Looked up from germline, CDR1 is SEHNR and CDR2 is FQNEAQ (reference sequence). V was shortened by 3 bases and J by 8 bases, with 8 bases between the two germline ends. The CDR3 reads CASSLGGDEQFF. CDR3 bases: TGTGCCAGCAGCTTGGGTGGGGATGAGCAGTTCTTC.

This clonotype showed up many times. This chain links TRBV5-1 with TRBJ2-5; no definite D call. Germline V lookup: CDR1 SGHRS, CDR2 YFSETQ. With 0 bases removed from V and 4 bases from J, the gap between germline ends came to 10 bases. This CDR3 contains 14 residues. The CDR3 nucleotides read TGCGCCAGCAGCTTGGGAGCTGCCTCAGAGACCCAGTACTTC. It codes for CASSLGAASETQYF.